This entry concerns a single TCR beta chain. Antigen unknown. The entry originates in a study of somatic mutations in cytotoxic T cells in rheumatoid arthritis. The study, taken as a whole, reports: In the expanded CD8+ clones, the antigen targets remained unknown. More than 20% of CD8+ cells belonged to the largest clone in about an eighth of the 65 patients. CD8+ T-cell clonality did not differ significantly between rheumatoid arthritis patients and age-matched healthy controls.

CDR1 and CDR2 from the germline V gene are MNHNY and SVGAGI (reference sequence). Deletions cut 4 bases from V and 5 bases from J, with 14 bases between. The CDR3 extends over 14 amino acids. The table came from immunoSEQ multiplex PCR; TCRdb's copy has only in-frame clones and leaves some out. The sample has 15,000 to 20,000 clones, 81% seen once. This sequence was found in an adult with rheumatoid arthritis. The sample consisted of CD8+ T cells sorted from blood. The chain is built from TRBV6-6 and TRBJ2-5, with D perhaps TRBD1 (5 bases). CDR3 region: CASSSPDSRETQYF. As DNA, the CDR3 is TGTGCCAGCAGTTCCCCTGACAGCCGGGAGACCCAGTACTTC.